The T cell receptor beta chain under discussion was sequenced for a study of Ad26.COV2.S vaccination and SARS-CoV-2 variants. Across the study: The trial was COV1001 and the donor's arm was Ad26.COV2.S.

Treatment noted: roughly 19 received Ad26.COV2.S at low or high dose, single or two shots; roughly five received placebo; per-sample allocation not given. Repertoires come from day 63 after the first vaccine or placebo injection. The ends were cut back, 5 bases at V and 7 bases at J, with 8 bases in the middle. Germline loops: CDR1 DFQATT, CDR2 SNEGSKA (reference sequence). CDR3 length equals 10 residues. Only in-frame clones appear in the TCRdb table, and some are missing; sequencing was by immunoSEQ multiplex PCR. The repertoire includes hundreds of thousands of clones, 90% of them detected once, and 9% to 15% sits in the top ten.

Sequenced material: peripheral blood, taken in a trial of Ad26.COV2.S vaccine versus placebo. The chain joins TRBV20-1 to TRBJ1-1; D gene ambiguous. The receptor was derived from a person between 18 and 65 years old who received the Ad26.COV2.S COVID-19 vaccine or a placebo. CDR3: CSAVTVEAFF. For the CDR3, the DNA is TGCAGTGCTGTGACGGTTGAAGCTTTCTTT.